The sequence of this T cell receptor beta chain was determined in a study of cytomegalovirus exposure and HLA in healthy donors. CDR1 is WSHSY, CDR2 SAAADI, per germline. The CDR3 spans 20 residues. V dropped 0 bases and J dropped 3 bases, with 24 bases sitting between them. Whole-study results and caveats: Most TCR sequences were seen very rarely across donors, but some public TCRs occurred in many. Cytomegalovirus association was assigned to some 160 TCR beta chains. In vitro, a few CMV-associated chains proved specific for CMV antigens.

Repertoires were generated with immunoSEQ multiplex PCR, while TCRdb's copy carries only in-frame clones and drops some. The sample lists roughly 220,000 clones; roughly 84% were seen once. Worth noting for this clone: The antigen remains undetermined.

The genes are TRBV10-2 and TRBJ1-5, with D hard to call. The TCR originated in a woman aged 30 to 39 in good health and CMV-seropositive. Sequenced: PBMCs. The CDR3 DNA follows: TGCGCCAGCAGTGAGTCGCTGAAGGATTGGCGTTTAGGGTTCAATCAGCCCCAGCATTTT. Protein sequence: CASSESLKDWRLGFNQPQHF.